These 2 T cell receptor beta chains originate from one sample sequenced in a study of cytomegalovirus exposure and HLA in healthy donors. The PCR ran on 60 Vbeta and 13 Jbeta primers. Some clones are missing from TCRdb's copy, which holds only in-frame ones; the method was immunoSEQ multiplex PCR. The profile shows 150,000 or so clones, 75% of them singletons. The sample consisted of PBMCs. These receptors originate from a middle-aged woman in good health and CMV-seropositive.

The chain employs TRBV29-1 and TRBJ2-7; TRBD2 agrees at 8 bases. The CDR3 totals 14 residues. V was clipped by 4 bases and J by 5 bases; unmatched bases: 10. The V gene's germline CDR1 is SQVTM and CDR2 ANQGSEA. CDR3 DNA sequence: TGCAGCGTTGTGGCTGGCGGGAGGCTCGACGAGCAGTACTTC. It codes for CSVVAGGRLDEQYF.

The CDR3 DNA sequence: TGTGCCAGCAGCCCCCGGACAGGGACGGGAACAACTGAAGCTTTCTTT. Residues: CASSPRTGTGTTEAFF. V usage is TRBV7-2 and J usage is TRBJ1-1, with 8 bases lining up with TRBD1. Germline trimming cut 5 bases from V and 5 bases from J; bases unmatched to any gene: 13. The CDR3 spans 16 residues. The germline CDR1 and CDR2 sequences are SGHTA and FQGNSA.